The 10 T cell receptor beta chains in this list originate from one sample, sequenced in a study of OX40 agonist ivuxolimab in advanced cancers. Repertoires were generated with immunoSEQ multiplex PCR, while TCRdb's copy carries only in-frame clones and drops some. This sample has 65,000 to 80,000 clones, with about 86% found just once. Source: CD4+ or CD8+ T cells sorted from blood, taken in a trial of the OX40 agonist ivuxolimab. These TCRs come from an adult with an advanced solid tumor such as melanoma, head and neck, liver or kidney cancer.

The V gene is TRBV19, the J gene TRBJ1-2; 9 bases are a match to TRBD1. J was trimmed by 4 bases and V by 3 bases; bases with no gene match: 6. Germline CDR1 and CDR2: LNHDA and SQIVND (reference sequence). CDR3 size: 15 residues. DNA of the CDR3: TGTGCCAGTAGTATGGGACAGGGAGGCGTCTATGGCTACACCTTC. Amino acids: CASSMGQGGVYGYTF.

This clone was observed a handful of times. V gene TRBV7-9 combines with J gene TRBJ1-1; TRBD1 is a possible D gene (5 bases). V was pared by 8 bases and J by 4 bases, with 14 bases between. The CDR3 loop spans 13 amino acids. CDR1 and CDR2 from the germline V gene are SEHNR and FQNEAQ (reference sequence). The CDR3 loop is CASLEGWVTEAFF. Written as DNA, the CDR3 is TGTGCCAGCCTGGAGGGGTGGGTCACTGAAGCTTTCTTT.

CDR3 bases: TGTGCCAGCTTGAGGGACTTACCCACAGATACGCAGTATTTT. Protein product: CASLRDLPTDTQYF. The chain carries TRBV6-6 and TRBJ2-3; D perhaps matches TRBD2 (6 bases). Germline V gene data show CDR1 as MNHNY and CDR2 as SVGAGI (reference sequence). This CDR3 region has 14 residues. Between the trimmed V and J ends, which lost 8 bases and 2 bases, there was a span of 14 bases.

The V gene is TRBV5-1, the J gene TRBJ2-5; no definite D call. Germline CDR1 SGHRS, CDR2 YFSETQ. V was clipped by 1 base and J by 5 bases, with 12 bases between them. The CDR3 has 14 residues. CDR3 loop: CASSLTAGGETQYF. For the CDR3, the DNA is TGCGCCAGCAGCTTGACGGCCGGTGGGGAGACCCAGTACTTC. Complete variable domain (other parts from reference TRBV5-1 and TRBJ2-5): KAGVTQTPRYLIKTRGQQVTLSCSPISGHRSVSWYQQTPGQGLQFLFEYFSETQRNKGNFPGRFSGRQFSNSRSEMNVSTLELGDSALYLCASSLTAGGETQYFGPGTRLLVL.

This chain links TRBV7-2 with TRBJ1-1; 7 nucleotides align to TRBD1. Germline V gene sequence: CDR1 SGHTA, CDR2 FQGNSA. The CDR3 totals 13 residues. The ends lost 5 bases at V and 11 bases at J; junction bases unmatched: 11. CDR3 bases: TGTGCCAGCAGCCGAGACCAGACAGGGAGGGCTTTCTTT. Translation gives CASSRDQTGRAFF.

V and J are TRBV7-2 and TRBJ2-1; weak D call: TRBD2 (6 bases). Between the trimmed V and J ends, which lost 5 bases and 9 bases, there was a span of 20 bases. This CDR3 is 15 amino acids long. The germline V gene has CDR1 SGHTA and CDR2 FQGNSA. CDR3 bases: TGTGCCAGCAGCCCACTAGTAAATCAAGCGGGTGAGCAGTTCTTC. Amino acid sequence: CASSPLVNQAGEQFF.

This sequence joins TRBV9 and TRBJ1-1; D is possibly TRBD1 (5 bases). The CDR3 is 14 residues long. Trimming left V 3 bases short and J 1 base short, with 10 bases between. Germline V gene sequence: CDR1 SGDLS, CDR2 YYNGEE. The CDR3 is CASSAGRGNTEAFF. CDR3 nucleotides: TGTGCCAGCAGCGCGGGACGGGGGAACACTGAAGCTTTCTTT.

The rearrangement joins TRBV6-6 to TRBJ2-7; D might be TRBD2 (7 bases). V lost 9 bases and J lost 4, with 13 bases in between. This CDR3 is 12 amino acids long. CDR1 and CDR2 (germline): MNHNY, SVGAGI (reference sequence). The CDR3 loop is CASEGGPYEQYF. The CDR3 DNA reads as TGTGCCAGTGAGGGGGGGCCTTACGAGCAGTACTTC.

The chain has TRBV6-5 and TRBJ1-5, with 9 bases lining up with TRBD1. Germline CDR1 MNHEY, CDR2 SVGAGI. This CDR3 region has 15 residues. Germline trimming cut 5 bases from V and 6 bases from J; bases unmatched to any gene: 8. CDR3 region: CASSAGTGLIQPQHF. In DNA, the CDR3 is TGTGCCAGCAGTGCCGGGACAGGGCTTATTCAGCCCCAGCATTTT.

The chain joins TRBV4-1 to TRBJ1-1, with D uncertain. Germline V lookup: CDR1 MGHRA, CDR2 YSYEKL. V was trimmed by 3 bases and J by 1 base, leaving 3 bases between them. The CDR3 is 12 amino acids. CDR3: CASSQQNTEAFF. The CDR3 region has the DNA TGCGCCAGCAGCCAGCAGAACACTGAAGCTTTCTTT.